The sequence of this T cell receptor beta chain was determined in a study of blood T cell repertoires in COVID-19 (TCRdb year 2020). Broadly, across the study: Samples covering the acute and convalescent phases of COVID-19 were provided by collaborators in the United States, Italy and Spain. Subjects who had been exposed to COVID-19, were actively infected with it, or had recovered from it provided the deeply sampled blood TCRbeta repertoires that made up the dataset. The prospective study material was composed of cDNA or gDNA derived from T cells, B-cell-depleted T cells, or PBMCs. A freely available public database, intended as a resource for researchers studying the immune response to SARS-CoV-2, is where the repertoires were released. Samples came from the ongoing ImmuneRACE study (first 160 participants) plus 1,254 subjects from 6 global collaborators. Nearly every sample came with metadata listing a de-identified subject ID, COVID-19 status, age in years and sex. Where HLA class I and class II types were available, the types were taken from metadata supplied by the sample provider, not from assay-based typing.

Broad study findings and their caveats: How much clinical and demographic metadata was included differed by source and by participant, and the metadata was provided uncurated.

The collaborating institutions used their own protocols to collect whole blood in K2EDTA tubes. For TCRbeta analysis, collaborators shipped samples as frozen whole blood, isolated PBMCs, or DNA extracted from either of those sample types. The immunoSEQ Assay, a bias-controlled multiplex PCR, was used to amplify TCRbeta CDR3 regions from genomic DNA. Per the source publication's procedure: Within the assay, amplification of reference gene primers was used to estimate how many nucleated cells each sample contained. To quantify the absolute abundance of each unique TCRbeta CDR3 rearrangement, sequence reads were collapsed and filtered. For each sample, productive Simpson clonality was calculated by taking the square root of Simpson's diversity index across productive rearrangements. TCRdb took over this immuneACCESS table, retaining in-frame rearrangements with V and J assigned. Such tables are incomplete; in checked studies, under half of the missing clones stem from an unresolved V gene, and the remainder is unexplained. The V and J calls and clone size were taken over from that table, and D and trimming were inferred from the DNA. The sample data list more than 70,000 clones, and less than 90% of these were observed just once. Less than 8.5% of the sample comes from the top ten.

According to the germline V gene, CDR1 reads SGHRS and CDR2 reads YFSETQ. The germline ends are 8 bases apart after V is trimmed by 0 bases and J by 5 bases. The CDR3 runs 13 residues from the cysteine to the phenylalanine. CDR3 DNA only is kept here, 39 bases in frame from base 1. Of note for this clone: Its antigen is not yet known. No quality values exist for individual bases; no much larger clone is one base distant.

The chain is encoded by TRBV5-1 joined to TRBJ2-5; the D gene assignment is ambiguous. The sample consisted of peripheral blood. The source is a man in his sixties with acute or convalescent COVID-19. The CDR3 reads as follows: CASSLDQRETQYF. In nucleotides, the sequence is TGCGCCAGCAGCTTGGACCAGCGTGAGACCCAGTACTTC.